These T cell receptor beta chains were read from a single sample in a study of cytomegalovirus exposure and HLA in healthy donors. The protocol was immunoSEQ multiplex PCR, while the TCRdb copy is restricted to in-frame clones and leaves out a portion. There are roughly 100,000 clones in the sample; around 77% occur only once, and 7.5% to 10% lies in the top ten. The sequencing sample was made of PBMCs. The receptors stem from a woman aged 40 to 50 in good health and CMV-seropositive. CDR3s include the opening cysteine and the closing phenylalanine or tryptophan. Each record gives: J gene, D gene, V gene, clone size, CDR3 length, CDR3 DNA, CDR3 protein. D genes are given only for firm matches. Clone size is shown for a subset of rows, as once, few, many or a class of expanded clone.

TRBJ2-7 TRBD2 TRBV5-1 . 15 TGCGCCAGCAGCTTGGGACTAGCGGATAACAGCGAGCAGTACTTC CASSLGLADNSEQYF
TRBJ1-2 TRBD1 TRBV10-1 . 16 TGCGCCAGCAGTGCGGTATCCGGGACAGGGGTATATGGCTACACCTTC CASSAVSGTGVYGYTF
TRBJ1-1 . TRBV28 . 16 TGTGCCAGCAGTCCAAGGGGGATGGTCAGGCACACTGAAGCTTTCTTT CASSPRGMVRHTEAFF
TRBJ2-3 . TRBV7-9 . 14 TGTGCCAGCAGCTTAGGCGGGGCCACAGATACGCAGTATTTT CASSLGGATDTQYF
TRBJ2-1 TRBD2 TRBV19 . 17 TGTGCCAGTAGTCCCAACTTGGGACTAGCGGGATTCGATGAGCAGTTCTTC CASSPNLGLAGFDEQFF
TRBJ1-2 TRBD1 TRBV5-1 . 12 TGCGCCAGCAGCTTACAGGGGAATGGCTACACCTTC CASSLQGNGYTF
TRBJ2-1 TRBD2 TRBV2 . 16 TGTGCCAGCAGTGAAAGGGGACTAGCGGGAGGACCTCTAAGGATCTTC CASSERGLAGGPLRIF
TRBJ1-1 . TRBV6-5 . 14 TGTGCCAGCAGTTACTCGAGGGAGGGCAGGCAAGCTTTCTTT CASSYSREGRQAFF
TRBJ2-7 . TRBV20-1 . 10 TGCAGTGCTATTCTACGCGAGCAGTACTTC CSAILREQYF
TRBJ1-6 . TRBV19 . 13 TGTGCCAGTAGCGGCGGGCTGGAGTCACCCCTCCACTTT CASSGGLESPLHF
TRBJ2-1 . TRBV10-1 . 10 TGCGCCAGCGCGTACAATGAGCAGTTCTTC CASAYNEQFF
TRBJ2-2 TRBD2 TRBV5-1 few 16 TGCGCCAGCAGCCCGGGACTAGGAGCGAACACCGGGGAGCTGTTTTTT CASSPGLGANTGELFF
TRBJ1-3 . TRBV10-3 few 15 TGTGCCATCACGGGTCGACTGGACTCTGGAAACACCATATATTTT CAITGRLDSGNTIYF
TRBJ2-5 . TRBV5-4 once 16 TGTGCCAGCAGCGCACGGCGGGACCCAATATCGGAGACCCAGTACTTC CASSARRDPISETQYF
TRBJ1-1 TRBD1 TRBV7-2 . 15 TGTGCCAGCAGCAACCCGGACAGGCCCTACACTGAAGCTTTCTTT CASSNPDRPYTEAFF
TRBJ1-5 . TRBV28 . 17 TGTGCCAGCAGTATCCGTCTATCTATCAGGGGAAATCAGCCCCAGCATTTT CASSIRLSIRGNQPQHF
TRBJ2-7 TRBD1 TRBV27 . 15 TGTGCCAGCAGTTTATACTTGGACAGGAACTACGAGCAGTACTTC CASSLYLDRNYEQYF
TRBJ2-7 . TRBV4-2 once 15 TGTGCCAGCAGCCCCAGGGCAGGGACATACTACGAGCAGTACTTC CASSPRAGTYYEQYF
TRBJ2-2 TRBD2 TRBV5-1 few 17 TGCGCCAGCAGCCCCGGGACTAGCGGGAGGAACACCGGGGAGCTGTTTTTT CASSPGTSGRNTGELFF
TRBJ1-2 . TRBV4-1 . 14 TGCGCCAGCAGCCGGGAGTTAACGGGCTATGGCTACACCTTC CASSRELTGYGYTF
TRBJ2-2 . TRBV4-3 . 15 TGCGCCAGCAGCCAAGGGAGGACGAACACCGGGGAGCTGTTTTTT CASSQGRTNTGELFF
TRBJ1-2 . TRBV4-1 . 16 TGCGCCAGCAGCCAAGTAGGCGAGGCGGTAAACTATGGCTACACCTTC CASSQVGEAVNYGYTF
TRBJ1-6 . TRBV27 . 13 TGTGCCAGCAGTTTACAGGGTGGTTCACCCCTCCACTTT CASSLQGGSPLHF
TRBJ2-2 . TRBV6-6 once 13 TGTGCCAGCAGCGGACTTGGGATCGGGGAGCTGTTTTTT CASSGLGIGELFF
TRBJ2-1 . TRBV14 . 18 TGTGCCAGCAGCCCCCGCCGGGGGGCGGTTGACTCCTACAATGAGCAGTTCTTC CASSPRRGAVDSYNEQFF
TRBJ1-3 . TRBV5-1 . 16 TGCGCCAGCAGCTACAGGGATGCCAGCTCTGGAAACACCATATATTTT CASSYRDASSGNTIYF
TRBJ1-2 TRBD1 TRBV19 . 14 TGTGCCAGTTCATCCGGGACAGGGGGCTATGGCTACACCTTC CASSSGTGGYGYTF
TRBJ2-7 . TRBV4-2 . 14 TGTGCCAGCAGCCAGGCAGACAACTCCTACGAGCAGTACTTC CASSQADNSYEQYF
TRBJ2-7 TRBD1 TRBV7-9 . 18 TGTGCCAGCAGCCAGCATCGACTAGGACAGGGTGGATCCTACGAGCAGTACTTC CASSQHRLGQGGSYEQYF